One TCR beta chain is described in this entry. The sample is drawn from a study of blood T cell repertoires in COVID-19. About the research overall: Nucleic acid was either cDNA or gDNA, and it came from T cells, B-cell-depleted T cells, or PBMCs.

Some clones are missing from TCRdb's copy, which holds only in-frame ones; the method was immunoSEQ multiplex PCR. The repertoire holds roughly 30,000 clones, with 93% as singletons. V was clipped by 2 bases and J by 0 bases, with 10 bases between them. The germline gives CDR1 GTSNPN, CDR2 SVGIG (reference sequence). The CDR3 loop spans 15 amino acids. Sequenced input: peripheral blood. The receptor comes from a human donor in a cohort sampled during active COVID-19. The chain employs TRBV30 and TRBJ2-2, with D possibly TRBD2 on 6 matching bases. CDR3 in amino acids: CAWSPGGTNTGELFF. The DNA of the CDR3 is TGTGCCTGGAGTCCAGGAGGGACGAACACCGGGGAGCTGTTTTTT.